This T cell receptor (beta chain) was obtained from a study of T-cell reconstitution after alpha-beta-depleted transplantation in children. Preparation of the TCRbeta library was carried out with unique molecular identifiers. One entry per CDR3 protein results from TCRdb running MiXCR on the PCR reads. Among approximately 590,000 distinct CDR3 sequences listed, 10% were seen once. This clonotype was seen more than once but under ten times. The CDR3 loop spans 16 amino acids. This chain links TRBV21-1 with TRBJ2-5; TRBD1, the table's D call, was not compared with the DNA. TRBV21-1 is marked as a pseudogene. The sequenced sample was PBMCs from the stem cell graft donor, obtained from the stem cell graft. This sequence originates from a human donor who donated a stem cell graft to a child with acute myeloid leukemia. CDR3 bases: TGTGCCAGCAGCAAAGCCTACAGGGAGGAAGGAGAGACCCAGTACTTC. Amino acid sequence: CASSKAYREEGETQYF.